This TCR beta chain was captured by sequencing in a study of shared clonotypes between healthy human individuals (dated by TCRdb to between 2020 and 2021). As for the study more broadly: The cohort comprised two women and a few men aged 18 to 49 years. To increase sequencing depth and limit assay-specific biases, TCR repertoire library preparation and sequencing were carried out by different laboratories using diverse techniques. Per donor, three plates each were used for CD4 naive and CD4 memory, two for CD8 naive, and one for CD8 memory. Each donor's leukapheresis produced roughly between about 0.8 and 10 billion PBMCs. Blood TCR repertoires of 5 or 6 healthy adults were deeply sequenced to estimate repertoire size and the extent of clonotype sharing between individuals. Findings and caveats that apply to the study as a whole: The genetic and exposure-history diversity represented was limited by the small number of donors. Sampling was limited to blood, and TCR repertoires in tissue likely differ from TCR repertoires in blood. Based on pairwise subsampling, the degree of clonotype sharing among donors was expected to be affected by sequencing depth. Rarefaction of sorted-subset datasets indicated incomplete sequencing despite the large sequencing depth. Sharing across several donors was observed for around 5% of naive CD4, over 3% of naive CD8, over 2% of memory CD4, and less than 0.45% of memory CD8 clonotypes. Naive subsets generally had larger estimated clonotype richness than memory subsets. Compared with non-shared clonotypes, clonotypes shared by all four sorted-subset donors had higher generation probabilities.

Using the deep immunoSEQ assay, multiplex PCR amplified TCR CDR3 regions from genomic DNA. Extracted genomic DNA from each cell subset was spread evenly across all wells of several immunoSEQ 96-well plates, with each plate serving as a replicate. Each replicate PCR for sorted subsets received about 0.2 ug genomic DNA, equal to about 30,000 T cell genomes. Purified libraries were measured with a Qubit 3.0 fluorometer, size-checked on a Bioanalyzer 2100, and measured again with the KAPA Library Quantification kit. Every immunoSEQ 96-well plate was sequenced on a dedicated single-read 150-cycle Illumina NextSeq 550 flow cell. In the original analysis: Because the immunoSEQ output held only junctional sequences and lacked quality scores, the filtering could not match the filtering applied to full-length reads. To assign V/J genes and CDR3, sequences were annotated using PyIR, a Python wrapper for IgBLAST v1.9, with IMGT germline references. Reads were filtered out if the reads had weak V/J assignments (E-value above 1e-6), no CDR3, stop codons, out-of-frame junctions, or ambiguous translated residues. A V3J clonotype was defined by an identical inferred V gene, J gene, and CDR3 amino acid sequence. To compute the percentage overlap between repertoires, the number of shared unique clonotypes was divided by the size of the smaller repertoire. RTK rarefaction, the Chao1 estimator, and Recon v2.1 estimates of unobserved clonotypes were used to assess repertoire richness. Generation probabilities were computed with OLGA for all TCRbeta clonotypes obtained by the gDNA method from several donors. Not all clones reach the TCRdb copy of this immuneACCESS table, which keeps in-frame sequences only. Checked studies attribute under half of the gap to unresolved V genes and leave the rest unexplained. That table gives V, J and clone size, and the DNA gave D and trimming. The sample data list 2 million to 3 million clones, and roughly 93% of these were observed just once. Together, the top ten hold around 0.4% of the sample.

Comment on this clone: Its antigen is not yet known. No much larger clone exists at a distance of one base, and base qualities are not known.

Donors were healthy HIV-negative adults with no recently reported acute infections or vaccinations. Only Caucasian adults living in Nashville, Tennessee, USA were represented among the donors. CD4+ T cells were enriched through magnetic negative selection, after which naive cells were positively selected on CD45RA and the remaining negative fraction served as the memory subset. Blood was collected by leukapheresis, and PBMCs were isolated by Ficoll-Histopaque density gradient centrifugation and then cryopreserved in liquid nitrogen vapor phase. Analytical flow cytometry was used to check the purity and quantity of every magnetically sorted T cell population. Genomic DNA was isolated from every sorted fraction and measured by UV absorbance on a Nanodrop 2000c. As encoded in the germline V gene, CDR1 is MDHEN while CDR2 is SYDVKM. The CDR3 spans 15 residues, from the cysteine through the phenylalanine. Only the CDR3 region is kept as DNA, spanning 45 bases read in frame from base 1. From V the trimming removes 4 bases and from J it removes 4 bases, while the gene matches leave 7 bases of the junction unaccounted for.

This receptor was obtained from a man younger than 30 in good health. Some clones in this sample may be carry-over from other donors' samples. The sequenced material came from naive CD4+ T cells from PBMCs. Reading the label with the study, this specimen's cell subset or site is: CD45RA+ positively selected. The V gene is TRBV28 and the J gene is TRBJ1-2; 9 middle bases align to TRBD1. The bases read TGTGCCAGCAGTTCCGGACAGGGGAGTAGCTATGGCTACACCTTC. Its protein reads: CASSSGQGSSYGYTF.